This T cell receptor beta chain appears in the sequencing data of a study of cytomegalovirus exposure and HLA in healthy donors. Across the whole study: The roughly 120 validation repertoires used the same platform as the roughly 700 first-cohort repertoires (as reported by a later analysis).

Trimming left V 4 bases short and J 6 bases short, with 27 bases between. CDR3 length: 18 residues. Germline CDR1 and CDR2: LNHDA and SQIVND (reference sequence). The table came from immunoSEQ multiplex PCR; TCRdb's copy has only in-frame clones and leaves some out. The profile shows 95,000 to 150,000 clones, around 94% of them singletons. In regard to this clone: Its antigen is as yet unknown.

Findings of the study overall: The dataset shows that most TCR sequences were rare, while some public TCRs occurred in many donors.

The chain couples TRBV19 to TRBJ1-2; D may be TRBD1 (5 bases). The receptor was derived from a woman between 18 and 30 years old in good health and CMV-seronegative. Sequencing was done on a sample of PBMCs. CDR3 nucleotides: TGTGCCAGTAGTACCCGGCCTTGGGGGGAAAAGTTTTCCAATGGCTACACCTTC. Residues: CASSTRPWGEKFSNGYTF.